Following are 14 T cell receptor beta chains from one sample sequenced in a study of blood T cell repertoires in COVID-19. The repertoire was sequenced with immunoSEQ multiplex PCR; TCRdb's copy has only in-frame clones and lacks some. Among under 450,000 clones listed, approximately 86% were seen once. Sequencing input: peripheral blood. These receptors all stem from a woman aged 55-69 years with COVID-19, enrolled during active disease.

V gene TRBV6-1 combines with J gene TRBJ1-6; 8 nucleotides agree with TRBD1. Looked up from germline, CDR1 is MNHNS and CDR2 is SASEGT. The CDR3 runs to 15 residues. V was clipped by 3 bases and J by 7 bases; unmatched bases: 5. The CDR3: CASSDRQGNNSPLHF. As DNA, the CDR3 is TGTGCCAGCAGTGACCGACAGGGGAACAATTCACCCCTCCACTTT.

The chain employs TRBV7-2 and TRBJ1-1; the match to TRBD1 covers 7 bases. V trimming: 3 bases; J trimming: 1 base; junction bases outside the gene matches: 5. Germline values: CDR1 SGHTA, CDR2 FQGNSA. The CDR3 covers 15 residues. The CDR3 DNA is TGTGCCAGCAGCTTCAGCGGACAGGCGAACACTGAAGCTTTCTTT. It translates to CASSFSGQANTEAFF.

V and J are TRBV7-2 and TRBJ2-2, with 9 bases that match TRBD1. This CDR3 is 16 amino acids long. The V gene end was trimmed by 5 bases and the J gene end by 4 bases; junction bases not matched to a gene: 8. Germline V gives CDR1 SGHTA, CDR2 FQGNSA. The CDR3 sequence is CASSVTGGAGTGELFF. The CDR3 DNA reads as TGTGCCAGCAGCGTAACAGGGGGCGCCGGCACCGGGGAGCTGTTTTTT.

The CDR3 spells CACSRGGAYNEQFF. The CDR3 DNA is TGTGCCTGCAGCCGGGGGGGGGCCTACAATGAGCAGTTCTTC. The chain is built from TRBV30 and TRBJ2-1, with 8 positions matching TRBD2. V lost 6 bases, J lost 2 bases, and 6 bases stayed unmatched. The CDR3 extends over 14 amino acids. The germline CDR1 and CDR2 sequences are GTSNPN and SVGIG (reference sequence).

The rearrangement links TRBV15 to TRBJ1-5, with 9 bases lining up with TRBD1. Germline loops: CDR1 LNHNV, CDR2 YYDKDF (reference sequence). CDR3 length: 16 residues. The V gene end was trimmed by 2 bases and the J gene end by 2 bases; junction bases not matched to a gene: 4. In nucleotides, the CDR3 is TGTGCCACCAGCAGAAAGACAGGGGGGGGCAATCAGCCCCAGCATTTT. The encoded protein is CATSRKTGGGNQPQHF.

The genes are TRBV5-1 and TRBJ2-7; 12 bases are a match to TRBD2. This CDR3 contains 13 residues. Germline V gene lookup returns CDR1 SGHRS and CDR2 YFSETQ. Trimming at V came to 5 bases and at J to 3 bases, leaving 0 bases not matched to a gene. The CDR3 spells CASRLAGGYEQYF. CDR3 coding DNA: TGCGCCAGCAGACTAGCGGGGGGCTACGAGCAGTACTTC.

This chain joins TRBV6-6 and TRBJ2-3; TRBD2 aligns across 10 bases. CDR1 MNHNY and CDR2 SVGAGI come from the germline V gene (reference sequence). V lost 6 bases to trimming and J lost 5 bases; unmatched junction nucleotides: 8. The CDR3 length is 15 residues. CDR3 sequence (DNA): TGTGCCAGCAGCGGTCAAGCGGGGGGGCAAGATACGCAGTATTTT. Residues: CASSGQAGGQDTQYF.

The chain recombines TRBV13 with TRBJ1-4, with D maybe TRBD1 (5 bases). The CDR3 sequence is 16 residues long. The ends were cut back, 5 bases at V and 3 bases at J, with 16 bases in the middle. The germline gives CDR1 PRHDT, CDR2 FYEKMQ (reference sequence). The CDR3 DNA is TGTGCCAGCAGCCGCCGGGACTCAGCGGCTAATGAAAAACTGTTTTTT. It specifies CASSRRDSAANEKLFF.

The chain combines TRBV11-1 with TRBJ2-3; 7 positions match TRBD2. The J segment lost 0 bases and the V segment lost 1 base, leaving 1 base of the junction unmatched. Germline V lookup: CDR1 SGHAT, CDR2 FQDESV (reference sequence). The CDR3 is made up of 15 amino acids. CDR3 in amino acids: CASSLVGGSTDTQYF. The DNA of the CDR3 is TGTGCCAGCAGCTTAGTCGGGGGGAGCACAGATACGCAGTATTTT.

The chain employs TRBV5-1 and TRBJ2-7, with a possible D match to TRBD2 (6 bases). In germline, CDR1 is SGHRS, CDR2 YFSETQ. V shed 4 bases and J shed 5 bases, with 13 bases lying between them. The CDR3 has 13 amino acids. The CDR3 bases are TGCGCCAGCAGCCTCCGGAGGAGGGACGAGCAGTACTTC. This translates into CASSLRRRDEQYF. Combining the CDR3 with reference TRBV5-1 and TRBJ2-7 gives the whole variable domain KAGVTQTPRYLIKTRGQQVTLSCSPISGHRSVSWYQQTPGQGLQFLFEYFSETQRNKGNFPGRFSGRQFSNSRSEMNVSTLELGDSALYLCASSLRRRDEQYFGPGTRLTVT.

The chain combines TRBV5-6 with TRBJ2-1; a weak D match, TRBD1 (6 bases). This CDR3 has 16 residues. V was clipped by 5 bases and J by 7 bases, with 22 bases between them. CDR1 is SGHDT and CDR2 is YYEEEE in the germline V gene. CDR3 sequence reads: CASRPGRGTLKNEQFF. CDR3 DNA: TGTGCCAGCAGACCGGGGCGAGGGACACTAAAAAATGAGCAGTTCTTC.

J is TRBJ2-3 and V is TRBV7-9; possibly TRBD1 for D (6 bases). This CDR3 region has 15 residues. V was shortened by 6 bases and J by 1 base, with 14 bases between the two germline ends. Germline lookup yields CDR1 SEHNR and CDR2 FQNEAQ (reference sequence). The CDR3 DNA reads TGTGCCAGCAGGTGGTCGTCAGGGGGCACAGATACGCAGTATTTT. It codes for CASRWSSGGTDTQYF.

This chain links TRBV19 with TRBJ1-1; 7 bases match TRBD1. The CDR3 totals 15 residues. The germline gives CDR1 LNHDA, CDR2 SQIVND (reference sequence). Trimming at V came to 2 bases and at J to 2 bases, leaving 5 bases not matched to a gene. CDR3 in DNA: TGTGCCAGTAGTATAAGGGGGCCAGCCAACACTGAAGCTTTCTTT. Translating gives CASSIRGPANTEAFF. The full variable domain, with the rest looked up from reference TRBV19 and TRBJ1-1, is DGGITQSPKYLFRKEGQNVTLSCEQNLNHDAMYWYRQDPGQGLRLIYYSQIVNDFQKGDIAEGYSVSREKKESFPLTVTSAQKNPTAFYLCASSIRGPANTEAFFGQGTRLTVV.

For the CDR3, the DNA is TGTGCCAGCAGCTCATCTCAATCGGGGGAAGCTTTCTTT. It codes for CASSSSQSGEAFF. The chain links TRBV11-2 to TRBJ1-1; no firm D call. Trimming stripped 4 bases from V and 8 bases from J, with 14 bases between. The CDR3 contains 13 residues. The germline V gene encodes CDR1 SGHAT and CDR2 FQNNGV. The variable domain in full, with the rest retrieved from reference TRBV11-2 and TRBJ1-1, is EAGVAQSPRYKIIEKRQSVAFWCNPISGHATLYWYQQILGQGPKLLIQFQNNGVVDDSQLPKDRFSAERLKGVDSTLKIQPAKLEDSAVYLCASSSSQSGEAFFGQGTRLTVV.